This T cell receptor beta chain originates from a study of OX40 agonist ivuxolimab in advanced cancers. Overall study: Ivuxolimab, an agonistic anti-OX40 (CD134) antibody, was given to patients. In this trial design, patients received ivuxolimab intravenously at 0.01 to 10 mg/kg every 2 weeks. Findings of the study overall: Averaged across samples, CD8+ T cells carried more expanded clones than CD4+ did. CD4+ and CD8+ T cells in blood underwent clonal expansion by week 6 at 0.1 to 3.0 mg/kg.

Germline V gene data show CDR1 as KGHSH and CDR2 as LQKENI. The ends were cut back, 6 bases at V and 3 bases at J, with 14 bases in the middle. This CDR3 is 14 amino acids long. As regards this clone: Its target is unknown.

Repertoires were generated with immunoSEQ multiplex PCR, while TCRdb's copy carries only in-frame clones and drops some. Altogether roughly 80,000 clones are present, around four fifths being singletons, with the ten largest covering 0.85%. Specimen: CD4+ or CD8+ T cells sorted from blood, collected in a trial of the OX40 agonist ivuxolimab. V gene TRBV18 combines with J gene TRBJ1-1; D is undetermined. This sequence was found in an adult with an advanced solid tumor such as melanoma, head and neck, liver or kidney cancer. The DNA for the CDR3 is TGTGCCAGCTCGCCAACCAGCGGGGACACTGAAGCTTTCTTT. This encodes CASSPTSGDTEAFF. The full variable domain, its missing parts supplied by reference TRBV18 and TRBJ1-1, is NAGVMQNPRHLVRRRGQEARLRCSPMKGHSHVYWYRQLPEEGLKFMVYLQKENIIDESGMPKERFSAEFPKEGPSILRIQQVVRGDSAAYFCASSPTSGDTEAFFGQGTRLTVV.